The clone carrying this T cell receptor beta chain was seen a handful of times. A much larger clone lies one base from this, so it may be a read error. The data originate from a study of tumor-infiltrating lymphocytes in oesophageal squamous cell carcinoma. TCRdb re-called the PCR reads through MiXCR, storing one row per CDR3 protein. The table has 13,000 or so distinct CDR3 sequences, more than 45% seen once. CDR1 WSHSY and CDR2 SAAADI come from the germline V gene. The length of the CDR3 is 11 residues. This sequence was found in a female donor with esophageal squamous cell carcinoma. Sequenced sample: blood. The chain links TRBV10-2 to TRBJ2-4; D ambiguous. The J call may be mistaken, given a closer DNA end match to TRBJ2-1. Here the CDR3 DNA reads TGCGCCAGCAGCGGAGCCTACGAGCAGTTCTTC. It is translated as CASSGAYEQFF.